This passage covers 2 T cell receptor beta chains from one sample sequenced in a study of T cell repertoires in cytomegalovirus infection. TCRdb processed the reads anew with MiXCR; each CDR3 protein has one entry. The sample comprises some 920,000 distinct CDR3 sequences, approximately 30% of which are singletons, and 13% rests with the top ten. For these receptors, no antigen is known. The specimen comprised cultured CD8+ T cells from PBMCs, sampled from culture after CMV antigen stimulation. The receptor set was obtained from a human donor in good health (CMV status not recorded). Some clones in this sample may be carry-over from other donors' samples.

The chain employs TRBV18 and TRBJ1-1, with D perhaps matching TRBD1 (6 bases). The CDR3 is 17 amino acids. The germline V gene encodes CDR1 KGHSH and CDR2 LQKENI. The germline V and J ends were trimmed by 2 bases and 2 bases, with 18 bases remaining between them. The CDR3 protein is CASSPIWAGEANTEAFF. The CDR3 DNA follows: TGTGCCAGCTCACCAATCTGGGCAGGGGAAGCCAACACTGAAGCTTTCTTT.

The V call is TRBV7-8, the J call TRBJ1-4, with TRBD1 matching over 8 bases. From germline, CDR1 is SGHVS and CDR2 FQNEAQ. V shed 6 bases and J 8 bases; nucleotides not matched to a gene: 8. This CDR3 has 14 residues. The CDR3: CASSSGQVEEKLFF. For the CDR3, the DNA is TGTGCCAGCAGTTCGGGACAGGTAGAAGAAAAACTGTTTTTT.